What follows describes a single T cell receptor (beta chain). Antigen specificity is unknown. The blood sample dates from first hyperthyroidism diagnosis, preceding any ophthalmopathy symptoms. This sample holds PBMCs from 8.5 to 10 ml fresh peripheral blood. Authors of the study amplified TCR beta CDR3 regions from RNA transcripts. TCR CDR3 underwent first-round RT-PCR with the HTBI primer set. TCRdb re-analysed the multiplex PCR reads in MiXCR, keeping a single row per CDR3 protein. Counted here are under 350,000 distinct CDR3 sequences, 13% occurring once; the ten biggest clones make up around 7.9%. The source of the sample is a study of T cells in Graves' hyperthyroidism and ophthalmopathy. Broader study findings: Ophthalmopathy was identified by the model a median about 6.8 months ahead of onset.

The V gene end was trimmed by 3 bases and the J gene end by 3 bases; junction bases not matched to a gene: 21. CDR1 is SGHRS and CDR2 is YFSETQ in the germline V gene. The CDR3 spans 21 residues. The sequenced sample was blood. The receptor's source is a woman aged 25-40 years with Graves' hyperthyroidism that later progressed to Graves' ophthalmopathy. The V and J genes are TRBV5-1 and TRBJ2-2; 9 bases agree with TRBD2. This CDR3 is CASSSPREGPSLAGYTGELFF. The CDR3, as DNA: TGCGCCAGCAGCTCACCCCGCGAGGGGCCTTCACTAGCGGGTTACACCGGGGAGCTGTTTTTT.